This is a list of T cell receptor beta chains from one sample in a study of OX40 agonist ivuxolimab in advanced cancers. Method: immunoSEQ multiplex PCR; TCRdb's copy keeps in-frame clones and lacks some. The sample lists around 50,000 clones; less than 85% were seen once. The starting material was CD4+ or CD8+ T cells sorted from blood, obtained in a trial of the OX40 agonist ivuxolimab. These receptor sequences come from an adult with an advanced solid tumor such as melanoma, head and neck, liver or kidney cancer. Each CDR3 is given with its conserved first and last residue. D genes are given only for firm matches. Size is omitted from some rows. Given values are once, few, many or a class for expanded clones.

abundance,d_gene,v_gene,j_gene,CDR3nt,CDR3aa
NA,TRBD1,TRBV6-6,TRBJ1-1,TGTGCCAGCAGTTGGCACAGGGACAGACCTGAAGCTTTCTTT,CASSWHRDRPEAFF
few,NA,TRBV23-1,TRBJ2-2,TGCGCCAGCAGTCGGCGGTCCGGGACCGGGGAGCTGTTTTTT,CASSRRSGTGELFF
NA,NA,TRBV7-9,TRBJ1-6,TGTGCCAGCAGCTTAGAGGCTGGGGGACCCCTCCACTTT,CASSLEAGGPLHF
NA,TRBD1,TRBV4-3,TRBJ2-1,TGCGCCAGCAGCTTCCGACAGGGCTCCTACAATGAGCAGTTCTTC,CASSFRQGSYNEQFF
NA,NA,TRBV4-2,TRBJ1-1,TGTGCCAGCGGTATACCAGATAGGCTCGCTTTCTTT,CASGIPDRLAFF
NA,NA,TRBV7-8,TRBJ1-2,TGTGCCAGCAGCTCGCGGACGGTACCAGGGGATGGCTACACCTTC,CASSSRTVPGDGYTF
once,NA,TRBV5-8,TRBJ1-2,TGTGCCAGCAGCCGAGGACAAATTAACTATGGCTACACCTTC,CASSRGQINYGYTF
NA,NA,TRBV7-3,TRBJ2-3,TGTGCCAGCAGCACCGGGACCCTCGGGGATACGCAGTATTTT,CASSTGTLGDTQYF
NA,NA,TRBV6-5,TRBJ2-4,TGTGCCAGCAGTTACGGGGCAGGAGCCAAAAACATTCAGTACTTC,CASSYGAGAKNIQYF
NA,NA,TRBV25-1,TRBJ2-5,TGTGCCAGCAGTGAATATCAGCGGGAGACCCAGTACTTC,CASSEYQRETQYF
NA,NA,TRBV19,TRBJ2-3,TGTGCCAGTAGTCGAGTCGGGCTAAAGAAGTATTTT,CASSRVGLKKYF
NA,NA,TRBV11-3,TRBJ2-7,TGTGCCAGCAGCTTAGAAGACACTCCGTTATCCTACGAGCAGTACTTC,CASSLEDTPLSYEQYF
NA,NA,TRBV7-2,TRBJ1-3,TGTGCCAGCAGAAAGGCAGAGACTGGAAACACCATATATTTT,CASRKAETGNTIYF
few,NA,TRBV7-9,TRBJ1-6,TGTGCCAGCAGCTTACTGAACTATAATTCACCCCTCCACTTT,CASSLLNYNSPLHF
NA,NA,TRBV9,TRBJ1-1,TGTGCCAGCAGCCAGGGTCGGGCTGAAGCTTTCTTT,CASSQGRAEAFF
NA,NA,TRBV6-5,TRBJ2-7,TGTGCCAGCAGTTACAGTGAAGTATCCTACGAGCAGTACTTC,CASSYSEVSYEQYF
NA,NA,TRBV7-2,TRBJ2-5,TGTGCCAGCAGCTTAGCGGGGGGTGGGAAGACCCAGTACTTC,CASSLAGGGKTQYF
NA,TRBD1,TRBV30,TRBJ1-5,TGTGCCTGGAGTGTCGGACAGGCCAATCAGCCCCAGCATTTT,CAWSVGQANQPQHF
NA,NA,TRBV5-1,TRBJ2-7,TGTGCCAGCAGCTTAAGGTTAATGTCTGGTTACGAGCAGTACTTC,CASSLRLMSGYEQYF
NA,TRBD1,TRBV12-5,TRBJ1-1,TGTGCTAGTGGTTTTGAGTTTGGAGGGACAGCGACTGAAGCTTTCTTT,CASGFEFGGTATEAFF
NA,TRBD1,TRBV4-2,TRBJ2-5,TGTGCCAGCAGCCAAGGACAGGGCGGGGAGACCCAGTACTTC,CASSQGQGGETQYF
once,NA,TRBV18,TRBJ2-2,TGTGCCAGCTCACCTTGGCCTAACACCGGGGAGCTGTTTTTT,CASSPWPNTGELFF
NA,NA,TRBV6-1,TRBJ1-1,TGTGCCAGCCAAACAGGTGGGGACACTGAAGCTTTCTTT,CASQTGGDTEAFF
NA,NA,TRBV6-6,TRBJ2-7,TGTGCCAGCAGTTACAGAGTAGCGGACCCTGGGGAGCAGTACTTC,CASSYRVADPGEQYF
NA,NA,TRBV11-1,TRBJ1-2,TGTGCCAGCTCTCCAGACCGGGACATCTATGGCTACACCTTC,CASSPDRDIYGYTF
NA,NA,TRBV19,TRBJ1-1,TGTGCCAGTAGTCCCCCAAGGACAGCCCAAAGAAGGGCTTTCTTT,CASSPPRTAQRRAFF
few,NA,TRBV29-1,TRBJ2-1,TGCAGCGTCTCGGCTAGGGGGGACAATGAGCAGTTCTTC,CSVSARGDNEQFF
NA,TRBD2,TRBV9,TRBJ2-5,TGTGCCAGCAGCGCCGGGACTAGCGGGGAAGAGACCCAGTACTTC,CASSAGTSGEETQYF
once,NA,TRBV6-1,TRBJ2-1,TGTGCCAGCAGTTGGGAGCGGGTGGAGCAGTTCTTC,CASSWERVEQFF
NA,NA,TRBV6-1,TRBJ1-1,TGTGCCAGCAGTGAAGTAACCGTGAACACTGAAGCTTTCTTT,CASSEVTVNTEAFF
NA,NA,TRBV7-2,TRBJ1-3,TGTGCCAGCAGCTTAGAACAGCGAAACACCATATATTTT,CASSLEQRNTIYF
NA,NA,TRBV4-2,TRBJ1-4,TGTGCCAGCAGCCAAGAAAGGGGAGGGAGTAAACTGTTTTTT,CASSQERGGSKLFF
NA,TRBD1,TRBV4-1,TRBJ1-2,TGCGCCAGCAGCCCGGACAGGGGCTCTGGCTACACCTTC,CASSPDRGSGYTF
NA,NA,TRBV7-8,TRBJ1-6,TGTGCCAGCAGCTTAGGCGGGGTAGGTTCACCCCTCCACTTT,CASSLGGVGSPLHF
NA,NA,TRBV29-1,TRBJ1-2,TGCAGCGCTCACAGCGGGGGGGATTATGGCTACACCTTC,CSAHSGGDYGYTF
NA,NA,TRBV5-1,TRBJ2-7,TGCGCCAGCAGCCCCGACCCTGGTTACTACGAGCAGTACTTC,CASSPDPGYYEQYF
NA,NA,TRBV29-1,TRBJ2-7,TGCAGCGTTATCAGTGGGGGCACCTACGAGCAGTACTTC,CSVISGGTYEQYF
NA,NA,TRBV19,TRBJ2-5,TGTGCCAGTAAGATCGGAGAGACCCAGTACTTC,CASKIGETQYF
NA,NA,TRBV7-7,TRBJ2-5,TGTGCTAGCAGCTTAGGGGTGGGGATTCAAGAGACCCAGTACTTC,CASSLGVGIQETQYF
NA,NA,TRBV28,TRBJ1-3,TGTGCCAGCAGTTTCCTCCCCGCGGGATCTGGAAACACCATATATTTT,CASSFLPAGSGNTIYF
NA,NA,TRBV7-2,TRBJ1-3,TGTGCCAGCAGCTTGGGCAACTCTGGAAACACCATATATTTT,CASSLGNSGNTIYF